The 29 T cell receptor beta chains in this list originate from one sample, sequenced in a study of Graves' ophthalmopathy and Graves' hyperthyroidism. Transcripts of RNA were the source for amplifying TCR beta CDR3 regions. First-round RT-PCR employed HTBI primers, with a second-round multiplex PCR after it. Each CDR3 protein is one row after TCRdb ran MiXCR on the multiplex PCR reads. The table lists 400,000 to 500,000 distinct CDR3 sequences, over 20% of them singletons, with roughly 3% in the top ten. Sequencing input: peripheral blood. The receptors stem from a woman under 30 with stable Graves' hyperthyroidism.

This clonotype has ten or more counts. The chain recombines TRBV6-1 with TRBJ1-1; no firm D call. V lost 2 bases and J lost 3, with 7 bases in between. The CDR3 has 13 amino acids. Germline assignment: CDR1 MNHNS and CDR2 SASEGT. The CDR3 loop is CASSETVDTEAFF. The CDR3 coding sequence is TGTGCCAGCAGTGAAACCGTGGACACTGAAGCTTTCTTT.

The sample holds many counts of this clonotype. This chain uses TRBV6-1 with TRBJ1-2; maybe TRBD1 (5 bases). The CDR3 loop spans 14 amino acids. V dropped 5 bases and J dropped 5 bases, with 15 bases sitting between them. The germline V gene encodes CDR1 MNHNS and CDR2 SASEGT. As DNA, the CDR3 is TGTGCCAGCAGTCCCTCAAGGAGGGGATATGGCTACACCTTC. Translated: CASSPSRRGYGYTF.

This clonotype was recorded at least ten times. The chain has TRBV7-2 and TRBJ1-2; D is possibly TRBD1 (5 bases). V lost 2 bases, J lost 5 bases, and 9 bases lay in between. Germline V CDR1 and CDR2: SGHTA, FQGNSA. The length of the CDR3 is 13 residues. CDR3 in DNA: TGTGCCAGCAGCTTATGGGGGAGGTATGGCTACACCTTC. As protein: CASSLWGRYGYTF.

This clonotype was seen ten or more times. DNA of the CDR3: TGCAGCGTTGAATATCGACAGGGATTCTACGAGCAGTACTTC. This translates into CSVEYRQGFYEQYF. The rearrangement uses TRBV29-1 and TRBJ2-7, with 7 bases lining up with TRBD1. This CDR3 contains 14 residues. CDR1 is SQVTM, CDR2 ANQGSEA, per germline. V lost 2 bases to trimming and J lost 3 bases; unmatched junction nucleotides: 7.

The rearrangement uses TRBV4-1 and TRBJ1-2; D uncertain. CDR1 is MGHRA, CDR2 YSYEKL, per germline. The length of the CDR3 is 14 residues. V gave up 1 base and J gave up 5 bases, with 11 bases separating them. The CDR3 reads CASSQVKLPYGYTF. The CDR3 bases are TGCGCCAGCAGCCAAGTGAAGTTACCTTATGGCTACACCTTC.

This clonotype was seen more than once but under ten times. The genes are TRBV20-1 and TRBJ2-7, with D possibly matching TRBD2 (5 bases). Germline-derived CDR1 and CDR2 are DFQATT and SNEGSKA (reference sequence). The CDR3 is 13 amino acids. Trimming stripped 5 bases from V and 3 bases from J, with 14 bases between. CDR3 residues: CSAGEGDYYEQYF. CDR3 DNA sequence: TGCAGTGCTGGGGAAGGTGACTACTACGAGCAGTACTTC.

A note on this clonotype: A junction end diverges from the germline sequence, so it may reflect a read error. This chain uses TRBV29-1 with TRBJ2-7, with unresolved D. Germline lookup yields CDR1 SQVTM and CDR2 ANQGSEA. This CDR3 is 12 amino acids long. This chain's CDR3 is CSITIVTYDQYF. DNA of the CDR3: TGCAGCATAACGATAGTGACCTACGATCAGTACTTC.

At least ten counts were recorded for this clonotype. This chain uses TRBV28 with TRBJ2-5; 10 positions match TRBD2. V trimming: 6 bases; J trimming: 14 bases; junction bases outside the gene matches: 15. CDR3 length: 14 residues. Germline V gene data show CDR1 as MDHEN and CDR2 as SYDVKM. CDR3 in amino acids: CASSPIGLAEVTYF. The CDR3 nucleotides read TGTGCCAGCAGCCCTATCGGACTAGCGGAGGTAACCTACTTC.

This clonotype has ten or more counts. This chain joins TRBV7-8 and TRBJ2-1; D is possibly TRBD1 or TRBD2 (5 bases each). Germline-derived CDR1 and CDR2 are SGHVS and FQNEAQ. This CDR3 has 11 residues. Trimming shortened V by 6 bases and J by 15 bases, and 15 bases separated the two germline ends. CDR3 residues: CASSGGGPLFF. The CDR3 DNA is TGTGCCAGCAGTGGGGGTGGGCCTCTGTTCTTC.

The table lists this clonotype with many counts. V usage is TRBV7-2 and J usage is TRBJ1-2; possible D gene TRBD1, 5 bases. V was shortened by 5 bases and J by 1 base, with 14 bases between the two germline ends. The germline V gene encodes CDR1 SGHTA and CDR2 FQGNSA. The CDR3 is made up of 15 amino acids. This chain's CDR3 is CASSPRTRDNYGYTF. In nucleotides, the CDR3 is TGTGCCAGCAGCCCTAGGACAAGGGATAACTATGGCTACACCTTC.

This chain links TRBV4-1 with TRBJ2-5; the D gene is possibly TRBD1 (5 bases). Trimming stripped 0 bases from V and 5 bases from J, with 28 bases between. The CDR3 length is 20 residues. Germline CDR1 is MGHRA and CDR2 is YSYEKL. CDR3 DNA: TGCGCCAGCAGCCAAGATCTACTTCTTTACAGGTCCAAAGAGGAGGAGACCCAGTACTTC. It specifies CASSQDLLLYRSKEEETQYF.

This sequence joins TRBV18 and TRBJ1-5; tentatively, D is TRBD1 (6 bases). Trimming left V 1 base short and J 2 bases short, with 12 bases between. The CDR3 is made up of 16 amino acids. Germline V gene sequence: CDR1 KGHSH, CDR2 LQKENI. The CDR3 region is CASSPLGAGGNQPQHF. CDR3 nucleotide sequence: TGTGCCAGCTCACCACTGGGGGCGGGTGGCAATCAGCCCCAGCATTTT.

This clonotype was picked up many times. The CDR3 DNA sequence: TGTGCCAGCATTTCGTCGACTATAGGCTACACCTTC. Amino acids: CASISSTIGYTF. This sequence joins TRBV28 and TRBJ1-2; D uncertain. With 7 bases removed from V and 8 bases from J, the gap between germline ends came to 14 bases. The CDR3 spans 12 residues. Germline V CDR1 and CDR2: MDHEN, SYDVKM.

This clonotype has a count of ten or more. The gene calls are TRBV29-1 and TRBJ2-7, with TRBD2 matching over 8 bases. The CDR3 totals 16 residues. J gave up 2 bases and V 4 bases, and 13 bases lay outside the gene matches. CDR1 is SQVTM and CDR2 is ANQGSEA in the germline V gene. The CDR3 sequence: CSVVELAGSLPYEQYF. The CDR3, as DNA: TGCAGCGTTGTTGAGCTAGCGGGCTCCTTACCCTACGAGCAGTACTTC.

This clonotype was counted at least ten times. The chain employs TRBV28 and TRBJ1-2, with 7 bases fitting TRBD1. V lost 6 bases, J lost 11 bases, and 9 bases stayed unmatched. The CDR3 is made up of 12 amino acids. Germline V gives CDR1 MDHEN, CDR2 SYDVKM. The CDR3 DNA is TGTGCCAGCAGCCTGACAGGGATCGAGTACACCTTC. It specifies CASSLTGIEYTF.

This clonotype occurred many times. V usage is TRBV6-1 and J usage is TRBJ1-1, with D hard to call. Trimming took off 6 bases at V and 0 bases at J, with 11 bases between the two ends. The CDR3 sequence is 14 residues long. Germline loops: CDR1 MNHNS, CDR2 SASEGT. This CDR3 is CASSPRWMNTEAFF. CDR3 bases: TGTGCCAGCAGCCCAAGGTGGATGAACACTGAAGCTTTCTTT.

This clonotype was observed many times. The chain uses TRBV12-3 or TRBV12-4 and TRBJ2-2; D remains unclear. Trimming removed 1 base at V and 0 bases at J, with 12 bases between. CDR3 length equals 17 residues. DNA of the CDR3: TGTGCCAGCAGTTTAGGTTTGTGGGTCACGAACACCGGGGAGCTGTTTTTT. Its translation is CASSLGLWVTNTGELFF.

The sample holds many counts of this clonotype. The genes are TRBV18 and TRBJ2-5; TRBD1 matches at 7 bases. This CDR3 is 15 amino acids long. V lost 2 bases to trimming and J lost 2 bases; unmatched junction nucleotides: 5. Per germline, CDR1 KGHSH and CDR2 LQKENI. In nucleotides, the CDR3 is TGTGCCAGCTCACCAGTTGACAGGGCACAAGAGACCCAGTACTTC. As protein: CASSPVDRAQETQYF. The full variable domain, in which reference TRBV18 and TRBJ2-5 provide the parts outside the CDR3, is NAGVMQNPRHLVRRRGQEARLRCSPMKGHSHVYWYRQLPEEGLKFMVYLQKENIIDESGMPKERFSAEFPKEGPSILRIQQVVRGDSAAYFCASSPVDRAQETQYFGPGTRLLVL.

On this clonotype itself: Its ends do not fully match the called genes, so a read error is possible. V gene TRBV4-3 combines with J gene TRBJ2-7; 8 bases are a match to TRBD1. The germline V gene has CDR1 LGHNA and CDR2 YSLEER. This CDR3 is built from 15 residues. This CDR3 is CASRQGSTGAYEQYF. In DNA form, the CDR3 reads TGCGCCAGCCGCCAAGGGTCGACAGGGGCCTACGAGCAGTACTTC.

J is TRBJ2-7 and V is TRBV28; TRBD1 is a possible D gene (5 bases). The V end was cut by 11 bases, the J end by 2 bases, with 19 bases between. Germline loops: CDR1 MDHEN, CDR2 SYDVKM. This CDR3 is 14 amino acids long. The CDR3 coding sequence is TGTGCCCGGAAATCAAGACAGAGCCCCTACGAGCAGTACTTC. It specifies CARKSRQSPYEQYF.

This clonotype was observed a handful of times. This chain connects TRBV6-1 to TRBJ2-5; 8 bases line up with TRBD2. CDR1 and CDR2 (germline): MNHNS, SASEGT. This CDR3 is 15 amino acids long. The J segment lost 4 bases and the V segment lost 5 bases, leaving 9 bases of the junction unmatched. The CDR3 nucleotides are TGTGCCAGCAGTCGGACCGGGACTAGTGGAGAGACCCAGTACTTC. Its translation is CASSRTGTSGETQYF.

This clonotype was detected ten times or more. The V and J genes are TRBV12-5 and TRBJ1-1; D uncertain. V lost 2 bases to trimming and J lost 4 bases, with 8 bases between them. There are 13 residues in the CDR3. Germline assignment: CDR1 LGHNT and CDR2 FRNRAP. The DNA for the CDR3 is TGTGCTAGTGGTTTGTCCGCAGGCACTGAAGCTTTCTTT. Protein sequence: CASGLSAGTEAFF.

The chain uses TRBV5-1 and TRBJ1-3; D not resolved. The V and J ends lost 4 bases and 0 bases respectively, with 23 bases between them. Per the germline V gene, CDR1 is SGHRS and CDR2 is YFSETQ. The CDR3 runs 19 residues. The CDR3 nucleotides are TGCGCCAGCAGCGATGGACCTACTGCCGCGATATACTCTGGAAACACCATATATTTT. The encoded protein is CASSDGPTAAIYSGNTIYF.

The CDR3 region has the DNA TGTGCCTGGAATGGGGCGGGGGTTTACACCGGGGAGCTGTTTTTT. Translated: CAWNGAGVYTGELFF. The chain joins TRBV30 to TRBJ2-2; 7 bases map to TRBD2. The CDR3 has 15 residues. The V gene end was trimmed by 4 bases and the J gene end by 3 bases; junction bases not matched to a gene: 8. Germline V lookup: CDR1 GTSNPN, CDR2 SVGIG (reference sequence).

This clonotype was seen at least ten times. The chain joins TRBV27 to TRBJ2-7, with no clear D. V was clipped by 6 bases and J by 4 bases, with 22 bases between them. The germline CDR1 and CDR2 sequences are MNHEY and SMNVEV (reference sequence). The CDR3 has 16 residues. CDR3 nucleotide sequence: TGTGCCAGCAGAGATCTCGACAACCCTTTATTATACGAGCAGTACTTC. It translates to CASRDLDNPLLYEQYF.

The rearrangement links TRBV15 to TRBJ2-7; no definite D call. The CDR3 has 14 residues. V lost 5 bases and J lost 0, with 11 bases in between. CDR1 LNHNV and CDR2 YYDKDF come from the germline V gene (reference sequence). The CDR3 region is CATSWGHSSYEQYF. The CDR3 nucleotides read TGTGCCACCAGCTGGGGTCATAGCTCCTACGAGCAGTACTTC. Combining the CDR3 with reference TRBV15 and TRBJ2-7 gives the whole variable domain DAMVIQNPRYQVTQFGKPVTLSCSQTLNHNVMYWYQQKSSQAPKLLFHYYDKDFNNEADTPDNFQSRRPNTSFCFLDIRSPGLGDTAMYLCATSWGHSSYEQYFGPGTRLTVT.

This clonotype was found many times. The rearrangement uses TRBV27 and TRBJ2-7, with 7 nucleotides matching TRBD1. J gave up 4 bases and V 7 bases, and 10 bases lay outside the gene matches. This CDR3 spans 14 amino acids. Germline assignment: CDR1 MNHEY and CDR2 SMNVEV (reference sequence). CDR3: CASKKQGFGYEQYF. CDR3 nucleotides: TGTGCCAGCAAAAAACAGGGGTTCGGATACGAGCAGTACTTC.

This clonotype was picked up many times. This chain links TRBV7-2 with TRBJ1-2; the D is unclear. The germline V gene has CDR1 SGHTA and CDR2 FQGNSA. V shed 5 bases and J shed 4 bases, with 11 bases lying between them. CDR3 length: 13 residues. The CDR3 here is CASSPSRSYGYTF. Written as DNA, the CDR3 is TGTGCCAGCAGCCCCTCCCGGAGCTATGGCTACACCTTC.

This clonotype was recorded at least ten times. V and J are TRBV19 and TRBJ1-5; maybe TRBD1 (5 bases). CDR3 length: 16 residues. Germline V gives CDR1 LNHDA, CDR2 SQIVND (reference sequence). With 7 bases removed from V and 5 bases from J, the gap between germline ends came to 21 bases. The CDR3 reads CASNSGRIKTDQPQHF. The CDR3 DNA reads as TGTGCCAGTAATTCAGGGAGGATTAAAACCGATCAGCCCCAGCATTTT.